This T cell receptor beta chain derives from a study of T cell repertoires in cytomegalovirus infection. The study's findings and limits: Cumulative public TCR beta family frequency identified CMV carriers with the relevant HLA.

The CDR3 runs 15 residues. CDR1 and CDR2 (germline): MNHNS, SASEGT. Trimming took 0 bases from V and 7 from J; bases not matched to a gene: 5. Via MiXCR, TCRdb re-called the reads, giving one row per CDR3 protein. The data show roughly 230,000 distinct CDR3 sequences, over 20% seen once. Regarding this clonotype: Its antigen is not identified. One base away lies a much larger clone, so this may be a sequencing read error.

The chain is built from TRBV6-1 and TRBJ1-4; 7 bases align to TRBD1. The TCR sequence derives from a human donor in good health (CMV status not recorded). Some clones in this sample may be carry-over from other donors' samples. Material for sequencing was CD8+ T cells from PBMCs. The CDR3 reads CASSEAPGQPEKLFF. CDR3 nucleotides: TGTGCCAGCAGTGAAGCGCCGGGACAGCCTGAAAAACTGTTTTTT.